Presented here are 26 T cell receptor beta chains from one specimen sequenced in a study of response to subunit inactivated influenza vaccine. Via MiXCR, TCRdb re-called the RT-PCR reads, giving one row per CDR3 protein. The table lists a few hundred thousand distinct CDR3 sequences, less than 15% of them singletons. The sample here was PBMCs from blood, taken 12 days after vaccination. These receptors were collected from a man aged 50 to 59 who received an inactivated influenza vaccine.

This clonotype was found a few times. V gene TRBV20-1 combines with J gene TRBJ1-3; 8 bases line up with TRBD1. Looked up from germline, CDR1 is DFQATT and CDR2 is SNEGSKA (reference sequence). Trimming cost V 6 bases and J 2 bases; bases outside gene matches: 3. CDR3 length equals 13 residues. For the CDR3, the DNA is TGCAGTGCGGTGGACAGGGCTGGAAACACCATATATTTT. Translation: CSAVDRAGNTIYF.

The chain joins TRBV20-1 to TRBJ1-1; D is unresolved. V lost 0 bases to trimming and J lost 1 base, with 9 bases between them. Germline values: CDR1 DFQATT, CDR2 SNEGSKA (reference sequence). The length of the CDR3 is 14 residues. The CDR3: CSARDPGRNTEAFF. Written as DNA, the CDR3 is TGCAGTGCTAGAGATCCCGGGAGGAACACTGAAGCTTTCTTT.

This clonotype has just a few counts. V and J are TRBV12-3 or TRBV12-4 and TRBJ2-3, with 7 bases identical to TRBD2. J lost 3 bases, V lost 7 bases, and 4 bases had no gene match. This CDR3 spans 13 amino acids. In nucleotides, the CDR3 is TGTGCCAGCACCCGACTAGCAACAGATACGCAGTATTTT. This encodes CASTRLATDTQYF.

This clonotype was seen a handful of times. This chain links TRBV27 with TRBJ2-1, with D perhaps TRBD2 (7 bases). Deletions cut 3 bases from V and 2 bases from J, with 17 bases between. Germline V lookup: CDR1 MNHEY, CDR2 SMNVEV (reference sequence). The CDR3 totals 17 residues. The CDR3 spells CASSLVLVRGPYNEQFF. CDR3 nucleotides: TGTGCCAGCAGTTTGGTATTGGTGCGGGGGCCCTACAATGAGCAGTTCTTC.

V and J are TRBV12-3 or TRBV12-4 and TRBJ1-5, with D maybe TRBD1 (5 bases). The CDR3 is 16 amino acids. V gave up 5 bases and J gave up 1 base, with 15 bases separating them. The CDR3 loop is CASSTLGRESNQPQHF. CDR3 in DNA: TGTGCCAGCAGTACTCTAGGCAGGGAAAGCAATCAGCCCCAGCATTTT.

The chain has TRBV15 and TRBJ2-2, with 7 bases matching TRBD1. Germline CDR1 and CDR2: LNHNV and YYDKDF (reference sequence). This CDR3 has 17 amino acids. V dropped 0 bases and J dropped 4; count of bases not matched to a gene: 8. DNA for the CDR3: TGTGCCACCAGCAGAGATTTATACACAGGGGTCACCGGGGAGCTGTTTTTT. Residues: CATSRDLYTGVTGELFF. The full variable domain, completed using reference TRBV15 and TRBJ2-2, is DAMVIQNPRYQVTQFGKPVTLSCSQTLNHNVMYWYQQKSSQAPKLLFHYYDKDFNNEADTPDNFQSRRPNTSFCFLDIRSPGLGDTAMYLCATSRDLYTGVTGELFFGEGSRLTVL.

The CDR3 coding sequence is TGTGCCAGCAGTGAAACTGAGACTAGCGGGAGGTCCTACAATGAGCAGTTCTTC. Translated, it gives CASSETETSGRSYNEQFF. The chain links TRBV2 to TRBJ2-1; 13 nucleotides align to TRBD2. After removal of 2 bases from V and 1 base from J, the junction contained 5 bases not matched to a gene. Germline V CDR1 and CDR2: SNHLY, FYNNEI. There are 18 residues in the CDR3.

This clonotype has just a few counts. The chain is built from TRBV7-2 and TRBJ1-5; TRBD1 agrees at 10 bases. The CDR3 covers 17 residues. Germline V lookup: CDR1 SGHTA, CDR2 FQGNSA. V was pared by 1 base and J by 7 bases, with 10 bases of the junction left unmatched. The CDR3 reads CASSLVGGQGSVQPQHF. In DNA, the CDR3 is TGTGCCAGCAGCTTAGTAGGGGGACAGGGGTCGGTACAGCCCCAGCATTTT.

This clonotype came up a few times. The rearrangement links TRBV5-6 to TRBJ2-7; 12 bases map to TRBD1. Germline trimming cut 4 bases from V and 2 bases from J; bases unmatched to any gene: 7. Looked up from germline, CDR1 is SGHDT and CDR2 is YYEEEE. CDR3 length: 16 amino acids. The CDR3 spells CASSIGTGGRPYEQYF. DNA for the CDR3: TGTGCCAGCAGCATAGGGACAGGGGGCCGGCCCTACGAGCAGTACTTC.

This clonotype has more than one count but fewer than ten. The genes are TRBV28 and TRBJ2-7, with D unclear. V dropped 4 bases and J dropped 2 bases, with 15 bases sitting between them. The CDR3 covers 15 residues. Germline V lookup: CDR1 MDHEN, CDR2 SYDVKM. The CDR3 coding sequence is TGTGCCAGCAGTTCCCCTTCGCCTAAGCCCTACGAGCAGTACTTC. It encodes CASSSPSPKPYEQYF.

This clonotype was found a few times. The chain combines TRBV20-1 with TRBJ2-5; no firm D call. Germline V lookup: CDR1 DFQATT, CDR2 SNEGSKA (reference sequence). V was shortened by 6 bases and J by 5 bases, with 16 bases between the two germline ends. The CDR3 is 13 amino acids. This CDR3 reads CSASGSLRETQYF. CDR3 DNA: TGCAGTGCGTCCGGGTCTCTAAGGGAGACCCAGTACTTC.

The chain uses TRBV6-2 or TRBV6-3 and TRBJ2-7; D is uncertain. CDR3 length: 13 amino acids. CDR1 is MNHEY and CDR2 is SVGEGT in the germline V gene. The V gene lost 6 bases and the J gene lost 2 bases, with 11 bases spanning the gap. The CDR3 loop is CASSRPPTYEQYF. Here the CDR3 DNA reads TGTGCCAGCAGCCGCCCCCCTACCTACGAGCAGTACTTC.

The chain uses TRBV19 and TRBJ1-6; 11 bases fit TRBD1. V lost 5 bases to trimming and J lost 4 bases; unmatched junction nucleotides: 1. CDR3 length equals 15 residues. Germline CDR1 LNHDA, CDR2 SQIVND (reference sequence). The CDR3 DNA reads as TGTGCCAGTAGTGGGACAGGGGGGTATAATTCACCCCTCCACTTT. It specifies CASSGTGGYNSPLHF.

This clonotype was counted at least ten times. The V gene is TRBV10-3, the J gene TRBJ2-5; D is unclear. CDR3 length equals 11 residues. Germline V gives CDR1 ENHRY, CDR2 SYGVKD. V lost 6 bases, J lost 5 bases, and 7 bases lay in between. In DNA, the CDR3 is TGTGCCATCAGGGGTACGGAGACCCAGTACTTC. Translation: CAIRGTETQYF.

V usage is TRBV28 and J usage is TRBJ1-2; weak D call: TRBD1 (5 bases). Germline CDR1 is MDHEN and CDR2 is SYDVKM. V was cut by 1 base and J by 4 bases, with 10 bases left in between. CDR3 length: 14 amino acids. The CDR3 sequence is CASSLLAGTYGYTF. CDR3 nucleotide sequence: TGTGCCAGCAGTTTATTGGCAGGGACCTATGGCTACACCTTC.

The gene calls are TRBV7-9 and TRBJ1-2, with 10 nucleotides matching TRBD1. The CDR3 runs to 15 residues. The junction had 6 bases not matched to a gene; V was cut back by 5 bases and J by 3 bases. CDR1 is SEHNR, CDR2 FQNEAQ, per germline (reference sequence). CDR3 protein: CASSQTGGADYGYTF. CDR3 in DNA: TGTGCCAGCAGCCAGACAGGGGGCGCCGACTATGGCTACACCTTC.

The V call is TRBV20-1, the J call TRBJ1-2; 7 bases agree with TRBD1. This CDR3 comprises 14 residues. J was trimmed by 3 bases and V by 2 bases; bases with no gene match: 6. The germline gives CDR1 DFQATT, CDR2 SNEGSKA (reference sequence). The CDR3 DNA reads as TGCAGTGCTAGACCTGGACAGGCCCACTATGGCTACACCTTC. It is translated as CSARPGQAHYGYTF.

A few counts support this clonotype. The chain uses TRBV6-5 and TRBJ2-3; D gene ambiguous. This CDR3 spans 14 amino acids. Germline CDR1 and CDR2: MNHEY and SVGAGI. Trimming removed 1 base at V and 3 bases at J, with 8 bases between. The CDR3 sequence is CASSYFGQTDTQYF. DNA of the CDR3: TGTGCCAGCAGTTACTTTGGCCAAACAGATACGCAGTATTTT.

The rearrangement joins TRBV4-3 to TRBJ2-1; D is undetermined. Trimming removed 1 base from V and 2 bases from J, with 12 bases in between. CDR3 length: 16 amino acids. CDR1 LGHNA and CDR2 YSLEER come from the germline V gene. CDR3 in DNA: TGCGCCAGCAGCCAAGCTTCAGCGAACCCCTACAATGAGCAGTTCTTC. Its translation: CASSQASANPYNEQFF.

V usage is TRBV7-9 and J usage is TRBJ2-1; perhaps TRBD2 as D (5 bases). The CDR3 runs to 16 residues. Germline V gene data show CDR1 as SEHNR and CDR2 as FQNEAQ (reference sequence). V lost 3 bases and J 6 bases, leaving 18 bases between the germline ends. CDR3 DNA sequence: TGTGCCAGCAGCTTTCTGGCGGGTCTGAAACCCAATGAGCAGTTCTTC. Protein: CASSFLAGLKPNEQFF.

Only a few counts were recorded for this clonotype. The gene calls are TRBV5-6 and TRBJ1-2, with D perhaps matching TRBD1 (5 bases). The ends were cut back, 1 base at V and 7 bases at J, with 14 bases in the middle. CDR3 length: 14 residues. CDR1 and CDR2 from the germline V gene are SGHDT and YYEEEE. CDR3 nucleotides: TGTGCCAGCAGCTTGTGGTGGGGCTTGGGTGGCTACACCTTC. Translation gives CASSLWWGLGGYTF.

This clonotype was detected a few times. The V gene is TRBV5-1, the J gene TRBJ2-2; no reliable D call. Between the trimmed V and J ends, which lost 0 bases and 6 bases, there was a span of 6 bases. The CDR3 totals 13 residues. The germline V gene has CDR1 SGHRS and CDR2 YFSETQ. Here the CDR3 DNA reads TGCGCCAGCAGCTTGGGGCAGTCCGGGGAGCTGTTTTTT. It is translated as CASSLGQSGELFF.

This chain connects TRBV5-1 to TRBJ2-3, with a tentative D call TRBD1 (6 bases). The CDR3 runs 14 residues. Germline V lookup: CDR1 SGHRS, CDR2 YFSETQ. V shed 3 bases and J shed 0 bases, with 8 bases lying between them. The CDR3 DNA sequence: TGCGCCAGCAGCTCACAGGGTAGCACAGATACGCAGTATTTT. This gives the protein CASSSQGSTDTQYF.

This chain connects TRBV7-2 to TRBJ1-2; D remains unclear. The CDR3 is made up of 15 amino acids. V was cut by 5 bases and J by 8 bases, with 21 bases left in between. Germline V gene sequence: CDR1 SGHTA, CDR2 FQGNSA. In DNA, the CDR3 is TGTGCCAGCAGCCCCCCGTTCGTGGTTCTGGGGGGCTACACCTTC. This sequence encodes CASSPPFVVLGGYTF.

V and J are TRBV9 and TRBJ1-2, with TRBD1 matching over 10 bases. The CDR3 runs to 13 residues. CDR1 is SGDLS and CDR2 is YYNGEE in the germline V gene. J lost 7 bases, V lost 5 bases, and 5 bases had no gene match. The CDR3 protein is CASSPGQGTGYTF. The CDR3 DNA follows: TGTGCCAGCAGTCCGGGACAGGGGACTGGCTACACCTTC.

The chain couples TRBV7-9 to TRBJ2-7; 8 nucleotides agree with TRBD2. J lost 0 bases, V lost 1 base, and 8 bases had no gene match. The CDR3 sequence is 17 residues long. Germline-derived CDR1 and CDR2 are SEHNR and FQNEAQ (reference sequence). DNA for the CDR3: TGTGCCAGCAGCTTAGTTCCTAGCGGGCCTCGCTCCTACGAGCAGTACTTC. Translating gives CASSLVPSGPRSYEQYF.